Listed below are T cell receptor beta chains from one sample, sequenced in a study of T cells after posttransplantation cyclophosphamide. TCRdb's copy holds only in-frame clones and misses some; the assay was immunoSEQ multiplex PCR. Among fewer than 25,000 clones, about 90% were seen once, and the ten largest hold roughly 12%. The specimen was PBMCs, collected after allogeneic stem cell transplant with posttransplant cyclophosphamide. The receptors were gathered from a female patient aged 25-40 years who received an allogeneic stem cell transplant from an unrelated donor, was CMV-positive, and had no GVHD. Part of the T cell pool may stem from the graft donor. The CDR3 runs from the conserved cysteine through the conserved F or W. The order of the fields is J gene, clone size, D gene, V gene, CDR3 protein, CDR3 DNA. D genes are given only for firm matches. Size is omitted from some rows. Given values are once, few, many or a class for expanded clones.

TRBJ2-7,NA,NA,TRBV29-1,CSVVQGGNFYEQYF,TGCAGCGTTGTACAGGGTGGGAACTTCTACGAGCAGTACTTC
TRBJ2-3,NA,NA,TRBV5-4,CASSLSGSTDTQYF,TGTGCCAGCAGCTTGAGCGGGAGCACAGATACGCAGTATTTT
TRBJ2-3,NA,TRBD1,TRBV28,CASSSDRPYTDTQYF,TGTGCCAGCAGCTCGGACAGGCCATACACAGATACGCAGTATTTT
TRBJ2-7,NA,NA,TRBV6-5,CASSYSPPGQAYEQYF,TGTGCCAGCAGTTACTCACCTCCGGGACAAGCCTACGAGCAGTACTTC
TRBJ1-5,NA,TRBD1,TRBV28,CASSLYSQGDNQPQHF,TGTGCCAGCAGTTTATATTCCCAGGGGGACAATCAGCCCCAGCATTTT
TRBJ2-7,NA,TRBD2,TRBV15,CATSRDLTSRSSYEQYF,TGTGCCACCAGCAGAGATCTGACTAGCAGGAGCTCCTACGAGCAGTACTTC
TRBJ2-2,NA,NA,TRBV6-1,CASSSRGPGELFF,TGTGCCAGCAGTTCACGTGGGCCCGGGGAGCTGTTTTTT
TRBJ2-7,NA,TRBD1,TRBV5-1,CASSLLTGPGEQYF,TGCGCCAGCAGCCTACTGACAGGGCCCGGGGAGCAGTACTTC
TRBJ1-6,NA,TRBD1,TRBV12-5,CASGLTQKTGGLNNMSSYNSPLHF,TGTGCTAGTGGTTTGACCCAGAAGACAGGGGGCCTCAACAACATGAGCTCCTATAATTCACCCCTCCACTTT
TRBJ1-5,NA,NA,TRBV12-5,CASGLVLGTFNSNQPQHF,TGTGCTAGTGGTTTGGTCCTAGGGACATTCAATAGCAATCAGCCCCAGCATTTT
TRBJ2-3,NA,TRBD2,TRBV4-2,CASSHITIWGRGTTSGGATDTQYF,TGTGCCAGCAGCCATATTACAATATGGGGAAGGGGGACGACTAGCGGGGGGGCCACAGATACGCAGTATTTT
TRBJ1-5,NA,NA,TRBV6-5,CASSYWDNSNQPQHF,TGTGCCAGCAGTTACTGGGACAATAGCAATCAGCCCCAGCATTTT
TRBJ2-7,NA,TRBD1,TRBV4-3,CASSQYRGPTLEQYF,TGCGCCAGCAGCCAGTACAGGGGGCCAACCCTCGAGCAGTACTTC
TRBJ2-7,NA,TRBD1,TRBV5-5,CASSLDQGASYEQYF,TGTGCCAGCAGCTTGGACCAGGGGGCGTCCTACGAGCAGTACTTC
TRBJ2-3,NA,NA,TRBV4-3,CASSPRPPDTDTQYF,TGCGCCAGCAGCCCCAGGCCCCCGGACACAGATACGCAGTATTTT
TRBJ2-5,NA,TRBD2,TRBV29-1,CSVDGASGGMTQETQYF,TGCAGCGTTGATGGGGCTAGCGGGGGGATGACACAAGAGACCCAGTACTTC
TRBJ2-5,NA,NA,TRBV7-2,CASSFGIQETQYF,TGTGCCAGCTCGTTCGGTATCCAAGAGACCCAGTACTTC
TRBJ2-1,NA,TRBD2,TRBV7-9,CASSTSGGLNEQFF,TGTGCCAGCAGCACGAGCGGGGGCCTCAATGAGCAGTTCTTC
TRBJ2-5,NA,TRBD2,TRBV9,CASSVASGKETQYF,TGTGCCAGCAGCGTAGCTAGCGGAAAAGAGACCCAGTACTTC
TRBJ1-5,NA,NA,TRBV21-1,CASSRAGVGGNQPQHF,TGTGCCAGCAGCAGAGCCGGGGTCGGAGGCAATCAGCCCCAGCATTTT
TRBJ1-2,NA,TRBD1,TRBV5-8,CASSGGQGPFYGYTF,TGTGCCAGCAGCGGGGGACAGGGGCCCTTCTATGGCTACACCTTC
TRBJ1-2,few,TRBD1,TRBV7-9,CASSLMGQHGGYTF,TGTGCCAGCAGCTTGATGGGACAGCACGGTGGCTACACCTTC
TRBJ1-6,NA,TRBD1,TRBV5-1,CASSLDHRGQGSYNSPLHF,TGCGCCAGCAGCTTGGATCACAGGGGGCAGGGCTCCTATAATTCACCCCTCCACTTT
TRBJ1-1,NA,NA,TRBV27,CASSFRGMNTEAFF,TGTGCCAGCAGTTTCCGGGGTATGAACACTGAAGCTTTCTTT
TRBJ2-7,NA,TRBD1,TRBV6-5,CASSRPGQGSYEQYF,TGTGCCAGCAGCCGACCGGGACAGGGCTCCTACGAGCAGTACTTC
TRBJ1-2,once,NA,TRBV2,CASSERRGALNNGYTF,TGTGCCAGCAGTGAAAGGCGGGGGGCGCTTAATAACGGCTACACCTTC
TRBJ1-2,NA,NA,TRBV29-1,CSVEDKGWGYGYTF,TGCAGCGTTGAAGATAAGGGGTGGGGCTATGGCTACACCTTC
TRBJ2-3,NA,TRBD1,TRBV28,CASSSTGDVSTDTQYF,TGTGCCAGCAGTTCGACAGGGGACGTTAGCACAGATACGCAGTATTTT
TRBJ1-5,NA,TRBD1,TRBV7-2,CASSRDRNDQPQHF,TGTGCCAGCAGCCGGGACAGGAACGATCAGCCCCAGCATTTT
TRBJ2-1,NA,TRBD2,TRBV5-1,CASSARGSGGPDEQFF,TGCGCCAGCAGCGCCCGGGGTAGCGGGGGGCCGGATGAGCAGTTCTTC
TRBJ1-2,NA,NA,TRBV28,CASSLRGYYTF,TGTGCCAGCAGTTTAAGGGGGTACTACACCTTC
TRBJ1-4,medium-sized,TRBD1,TRBV7-9,CASSSRQGNEKLFF,TGTGCCAGCAGCTCCAGACAGGGGAATGAAAAACTGTTTTTT
TRBJ1-1,once,TRBD1,TRBV5-1,CASSSRTGIFGTEAFF,TGCGCCAGCAGCTCCCGGACAGGTATATTTGGCACTGAAGCTTTCTTT
TRBJ1-2,NA,TRBD1,TRBV6-6,CASSSRQGDGYTF,TGTGCCAGCAGCTCAAGACAGGGGGACGGCTACACCTTC
TRBJ1-1,NA,NA,TRBV9,CASSVVQAGAEAFF,TGTGCCAGCAGCGTAGTTCAGGCCGGGGCTGAAGCTTTCTTT
TRBJ2-7,once,TRBD1,TRBV7-8,CASSLGDSAAGFEQYF,TGTGCCAGCAGCTTAGGGGACAGCGCTGCGGGTTTCGAGCAGTACTTC
TRBJ2-5,NA,TRBD2,TRBV11-2,CASSPLLAGQETQYF,TGTGCCAGCAGCCCTCTTCTAGCGGGACAAGAGACCCAGTACTTC
TRBJ2-3,NA,NA,TRBV30,CAWSLATDTQYF,TGTGCCTGGAGTCTAGCCACAGATACGCAGTATTTT
TRBJ2-7,NA,NA,TRBV7-3,CASSLTRFNEQYF,TGTGCCAGCAGCCTTACTAGGTTCAACGAGCAGTACTTC
TRBJ2-3,NA,NA,TRBV6-5,CASSYGRGSTDTQYF,TGTGCCAGCAGTTACGGTCGGGGGAGCACAGATACGCAGTATTTT
TRBJ2-1,once,NA,TRBV5-4,CASSRVNEQFF,TGTGCCAGCAGCCGAGTAAATGAGCAGTTCTTC
TRBJ1-2,NA,NA,TRBV9,CASSEGDTPYGYTF,TGTGCCAGCAGCGAAGGGGACACCCCCTATGGCTACACCTTC
TRBJ2-3,NA,TRBD2,TRBV4-1,CASSQLAGHNTQYF,TGCGCCAGCAGCCAACTAGCGGGGCACAATACGCAGTATTTT
TRBJ2-3,NA,NA,TRBV7-2,CASSNADHRLTDTQYF,TGTGCCAGCAGCAACGCCGACCATAGACTCACAGATACGCAGTATTTT
TRBJ2-7,NA,NA,TRBV27,CASSLQGSFLSYEQYF,TGTGCCAGCAGTTTGCAGGGATCCTTCCTCTCCTACGAGCAGTACTTC
TRBJ2-5,NA,TRBD2,TRBV28,CASSKGLAGGLRQGETQYF,TGTGCCAGCAGCAAAGGACTAGCGGGGGGCCTCCGCCAAGGGGAGACCCAGTACTTC
TRBJ2-5,NA,TRBD1,TRBV11-3,CASSRGQGIQETQYF,TGTGCCAGCAGTCGAGGACAGGGAATCCAAGAGACCCAGTACTTC
TRBJ2-6,NA,NA,TRBV4-3,CASSQGGGQAGANVLTF,TGCGCCAGCAGCCAAGGCGGAGGGCAGGCTGGGGCCAACGTCCTGACTTTC
TRBJ2-7,NA,NA,TRBV5-4,CASSADRFSFTDEQYF,TGTGCCAGCAGCGCCGACAGGTTCAGTTTTACCGACGAGCAGTACTTC
TRBJ1-1,NA,NA,TRBV18,CASSPKRNTEAFF,TGTGCCAGCTCACCAAAGAGAAACACTGAAGCTTTCTTT
TRBJ2-7,NA,TRBD2,TRBV29-1,CSVAGTSGVVPPYEQYF,TGCAGCGTTGCTGGGACTAGCGGGGTCGTGCCTCCCTACGAGCAGTACTTC
TRBJ1-6,NA,NA,TRBV28,CGTQSSYNSPLHF,TGTGGCACACAGAGCTCCTATAATTCACCCCTCCACTTT
TRBJ2-3,once,TRBD2,TRBV27,CASSFLRGGRDTQYF,TGTGCCAGCAGTTTCCTGCGGGGGGGCCGAGATACGCAGTATTTT
TRBJ2-2,NA,TRBD1,TRBV10-3,CAISELRGPGTGELFF,TGTGCCATCAGTGAGTTGAGGGGGCCTGGCACCGGGGAGCTGTTTTTT
TRBJ2-7,NA,NA,TRBV2,CASSQEGIRFDEQYF,TGTGCCAGCAGTCAGGAGGGGATAAGATTCGACGAGCAGTACTTC